The 19 T cell receptor beta chains below come from one sample, sequenced in a study of T cell changes during pregnancy in multiple sclerosis. TCRdb's copy holds only in-frame clones and misses some; the assay was immunoSEQ multiplex PCR. Among tens of thousands of clones listed, roughly 91% were seen once. The sample consisted of peripheral blood, taken in the third trimester of pregnancy. These receptors originate from a female donor with multiple sclerosis, enrolled in a pregnancy study.

The genes are TRBV7-3 and TRBJ2-5; 7 positions match TRBD2. The V gene's germline CDR1 is SGHTA and CDR2 FQGTGA. Trimming removed 2 bases from V and 3 bases from J; junction bases left unmatched: 0. The CDR3 runs to 13 residues. Here the CDR3 DNA reads TGTGCCAGCAGCTTAGGACTAGAAGAGACCCAGTACTTC. Translating gives CASSLGLEETQYF.

This clone appeared a single time. DNA for the CDR3: TGTGCCAGTAGTATTGGAACAGGGTCCCCCTACGAGCAGTACTTC. It translates to CASSIGTGSPYEQYF. The J gene is TRBJ2-7, the V gene TRBV19; D is perhaps TRBD1 (6 bases). The CDR3 runs to 15 residues. Germline lookup yields CDR1 LNHDA and CDR2 SQIVND (reference sequence). Trimming removed 3 bases at V and 2 bases at J, with 14 bases between.

The J gene is TRBJ2-3, the V gene TRBV11-2, with TRBD2 matching 12 bases. With 5 bases clipped from V and 0 bases from J, the junction kept 6 bases outside the gene matches. The CDR3 contains 17 residues. Germline-derived CDR1 and CDR2 are SGHAT and FQNNGV. The CDR3 DNA follows: TGTGCCAGCAGCAAGACTAGCGGGGGAGGTAGCACAGATACGCAGTATTTT. Amino acids: CASSKTSGGGSTDTQYF. The full variable domain, its missing parts supplied by reference TRBV11-2 and TRBJ2-3, is EAGVAQSPRYKIIEKRQSVAFWCNPISGHATLYWYQQILGQGPKLLIQFQNNGVVDDSQLPKDRFSAERLKGVDSTLKIQPAKLEDSAVYLCASSKTSGGGSTDTQYFGPGTRLTVL.

The V gene is TRBV2, the J gene TRBJ2-2; TRBD2 matches 13 bases. The junction had 5 bases not matched to a gene; V was cut back by 5 bases and J by 2 bases. This CDR3 is built from 17 residues. Germline CDR1 is SNHLY and CDR2 is FYNNEI. CDR3: CASSPTSGGANTGELFF. The DNA of the CDR3 is TGTGCCAGCAGTCCTACTAGCGGGGGGGCCAACACCGGGGAGCTGTTTTTT.

This sequence joins TRBV4-3 and TRBJ2-7; maybe TRBD2 (5 bases). CDR3 length: 16 residues. The V end lost 0 bases, the J end lost 6 bases, and 18 bases lay between the germline ends. The germline gives CDR1 LGHNA, CDR2 YSLEER. The CDR3, as DNA: TGCGCCAGCAGCCAAGATGTCGGACCAAAGCGGAGCGAGCAGTACTTC. The encoded protein is CASSQDVGPKRSEQYF.

The CDR3 nucleotides read TGTGCCAGCAGAGCGGACAGGTTCGGCACGCAGTATTTT. Its protein product is CASRADRFGTQYF. This chain joins TRBV7-9 and TRBJ2-3, with 7 bases matching TRBD1. CDR1 is SEHNR and CDR2 is FQNEAQ in the germline V gene (reference sequence). The CDR3 has 13 residues. Germline trimming cut 6 bases from V and 9 bases from J; bases unmatched to any gene: 9.

The chain combines TRBV7-9 with TRBJ2-7, with TRBD1 matching over 7 bases. J was trimmed by 4 bases and V by 4 bases; bases with no gene match: 13. Germline CDR1 and CDR2: SEHNR and FQNEAQ (reference sequence). The CDR3 is 16 residues long. The CDR3 loop reads CASSSHSGTVPYEQYF. In DNA, the CDR3 is TGTGCCAGCAGCTCCCACTCCGGGACAGTCCCTTACGAGCAGTACTTC.

This chain uses TRBV5-1 with TRBJ2-1; D possibly corresponds to TRBD1 (6 bases). V gave up 7 bases and J gave up 0 bases, with 14 bases separating them. This CDR3 spans 15 amino acids. Germline loops: CDR1 SGHRS, CDR2 YFSETQ. In nucleotides, the CDR3 is TGCGCCAGCGCGCAGGGGCCCGTCTCCTACAATGAGCAGTTCTTC. Protein product: CASAQGPVSYNEQFF.

The chain couples TRBV5-1 to TRBJ2-5, with 7 nucleotides matching TRBD2. The CDR3 extends over 14 amino acids. V was pared by 2 bases and J by 1 base, with 2 bases of the junction left unmatched. Per the germline V gene, CDR1 is SGHRS and CDR2 is YFSETQ. The CDR3 sequence: CASSFRLAQETQYF. The CDR3 nucleotides are TGCGCCAGCAGCTTCAGACTAGCCCAAGAGACCCAGTACTTC.

The rearrangement uses TRBV6-5 and TRBJ2-7; D not resolved. The length of the CDR3 is 11 residues. The germline CDR1 and CDR2 sequences are MNHEY and SVGAGI. V was trimmed by 5 bases and J by 3 bases, leaving 5 bases between them. This CDR3 reads CASSPLYEQYF. The DNA for the CDR3 is TGTGCCAGCAGTCCCCTCTACGAGCAGTACTTC.

The chain joins TRBV5-5 to TRBJ1-1; D unresolved. The V gene's germline CDR1 is SGHKS and CDR2 YYEKEE (reference sequence). The V gene lost 1 base and the J gene lost 3 bases, with 10 bases spanning the gap. The CDR3 has 14 amino acids. CDR3: CASSLFSGDTEAFF. CDR3 in DNA: TGTGCCAGCAGCTTGTTTTCCGGTGACACTGAAGCTTTCTTT.

CDR3 DNA sequence: TGTGCCAGCAGTCCAGAGACGGACAGCGTCAATTCACCCCTCCACTTT. Translated: CASSPETDSVNSPLHF. The V call is TRBV28, the J call TRBJ1-6, with D tentatively TRBD1 (6 bases). The V and J ends lost 5 bases and 7 bases respectively, with 18 bases between them. In germline, CDR1 is MDHEN, CDR2 SYDVKM. This CDR3 comprises 16 residues.

In nucleotides, the CDR3 is TGTGCCTGGAGACGGAACAGGGGTTGGGACACTGAAGCTTTCTTT. Amino acids: CAWRRNRGWDTEAFF. The chain combines TRBV30 with TRBJ1-1; 7 bases map to TRBD1. V lost 3 bases, J lost 3 bases, and 10 bases stayed unmatched. Looked up from germline, CDR1 is GTSNPN and CDR2 is SVGIG (reference sequence). The CDR3 covers 15 residues.

V usage is TRBV25-1 and J usage is TRBJ1-6; D remains unclear. Trimming removed 4 bases at V and 10 bases at J, with 14 bases between. The germline V gene encodes CDR1 MGHDK and CDR2 SYGVNS. The CDR3 covers 14 residues. The CDR3 sequence: CASSGGFIGSPLHF. Written as DNA, the CDR3 is TGTGCCAGCAGTGGAGGGTTTATTGGATCACCCCTCCACTTT.

The table lists this clone with a count of one. This sequence joins TRBV7-9 and TRBJ1-1; 7 nucleotides agree with TRBD1. The CDR3 is 16 amino acids. From germline, CDR1 is SEHNR and CDR2 FQNEAQ (reference sequence). Trimming took 2 bases from V and 10 from J; bases not matched to a gene: 16. DNA for the CDR3: TGTGCCAGCAGCTTAAATTTATACGTTGGAGGGGGCCCAGCTTTCTTT. Translation gives CASSLNLYVGGGPAFF. The whole variable domain, remainder taken from reference TRBV7-9 and TRBJ1-1, is DTGVSQNPRHKITKRGQNVTFRCDPISEHNRLYWYRQTLGQGPEFLTYFQNEAQLEKSRLLSDRFSAERPKGSFSTLEIQRTEQGDSAMYLCASSLNLYVGGGPAFFGQGTRLTVV.

This sequence joins TRBV6-4 and TRBJ2-2; D unresolved. CDR3 length: 15 amino acids. Germline V gives CDR1 MRHNA, CDR2 SNTAGT. V lost 9 bases to trimming and J lost 3 bases, with 17 bases between them. CDR3 DNA: TGTGCCAGTTCACCGGGTCCCGAAGACACCGGGGAGCTGTTTTTT. The encoded protein is CASSPGPEDTGELFF.

The chain is built from TRBV30 and TRBJ2-2; tentatively, D is TRBD2 (5 bases). Trimming shortened V by 0 bases and J by 5 bases, and 7 bases separated the two germline ends. The CDR3 length is 13 residues. CDR1 is GTSNPN, CDR2 SVGIG, per germline (reference sequence). The chain's CDR3 is CAWSVGVTGELFF. The CDR3 DNA reads TGTGCCTGGAGTGTCGGGGTGACCGGGGAGCTGTTTTTT.

DNA of the CDR3: TGTGCCAGCAGCTTAGACGCAACGGGTAATGGCTACACCTTC. Translation: CASSLDATGNGYTF. The chain links TRBV11-3 to TRBJ1-2, with unresolved D. Germline loops: CDR1 SGHNT, CDR2 YENEEA. Trimming removed 0 bases at V and 6 bases at J, with 11 bases between. The CDR3 has 14 residues.

The chain uses TRBV5-1 and TRBJ2-7, with 7 bases that match TRBD1. V was clipped by 4 bases and J by 3 bases; unmatched bases: 10. Germline CDR1 and CDR2: SGHRS and YFSETQ. The CDR3 length is 15 residues. The DNA for the CDR3 is TGCGCCAGCAGCCGTGAGGTCGACAGGGACTACGAGCAGTACTTC. Translating gives CASSREVDRDYEQYF.